This T cell receptor (beta chain) was retrieved from a study of B cell selection in AIRE deficiency. Study conclusions and caveats: With only TCRbeta sequenced, roughly 40% of shared healthy Treg sequences overlapped Tconv. Patient Tconv and Treg cells showed healthy-like TCRBV usage, CDR3 length, diversity.

In regard to this clone: Its antigen is not known.

Regulatory T cells were sorted as CD4+CD25hiCD127low/negative. Clones were read by immunoSEQ multiplex PCR, and TCRdb kept only the in-frame ones, dropping some. The repertoire holds 20,000 to 25,000 clones, 80% to 95% seen once, with 1.4% in the top ten. Trimming took off 1 base at V and 5 bases at J, with 6 bases between the two ends. CDR1 is SGHDT, CDR2 YYEEEE, per germline. This CDR3 is built from 12 residues. The TCR sequence derives from a human donor in good health. Sample: CD4+CD25+ Tregs sorted from PBMCs. This chain joins TRBV5-6 and TRBJ1-2; D might be TRBD1 (5 bases). CDR3 sequence: CASSLWGYGYTF. The DNA of the CDR3 is TGTGCCAGCAGCTTGTGGGGGTATGGCTACACCTTC.